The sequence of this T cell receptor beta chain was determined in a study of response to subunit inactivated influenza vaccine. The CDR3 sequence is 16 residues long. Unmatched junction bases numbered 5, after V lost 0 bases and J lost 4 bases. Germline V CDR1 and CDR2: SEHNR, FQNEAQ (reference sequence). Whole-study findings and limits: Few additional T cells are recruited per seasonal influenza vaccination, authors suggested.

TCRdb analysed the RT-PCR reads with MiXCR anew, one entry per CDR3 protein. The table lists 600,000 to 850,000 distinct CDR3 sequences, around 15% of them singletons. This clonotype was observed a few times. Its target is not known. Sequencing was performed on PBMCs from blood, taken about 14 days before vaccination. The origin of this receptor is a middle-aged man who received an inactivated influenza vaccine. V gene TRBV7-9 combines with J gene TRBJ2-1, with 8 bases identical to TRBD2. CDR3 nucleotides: TGTGCCAGCAGCTTAGCGGCGGGAGGACAGTACAATGAGCAGTTCTTC. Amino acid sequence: CASSLAAGGQYNEQFF.